This T cell receptor (beta chain) came from a study of patients and donors after allogeneic stem cell transplantation. This clonotype was seen at least ten times. TCRdb passed the RT-PCR reads through MiXCR, listing each CDR3 protein once. The table shows 50,000 to 60,000 distinct CDR3 sequences, with less than 15% occurring only once. This CDR3 has 10 amino acids. The V and J ends lost 4 bases and 5 bases respectively, with 2 bases between them. CDR1 and CDR2 from the germline V gene are DFQATT and SNEGSKA (reference sequence). This receptor was identified in a human donor who was either an allogeneic HSCT recipient or a stem cell or donor lymphocyte infusion donor (not recorded which). It is not recorded whose cells these are; they may come from a transplant donor. Sequenced sample: blood, either unsorted or a sorted T cell fraction (not recorded which). The chain carries TRBV20-1 and TRBJ1-4; no definite D call. CDR3 sequence (DNA): TGCAGTGCTAACAATGAAAAACTGTTTTTT. This encodes CSANNEKLFF.